This passage covers 20 T cell receptor beta chains from one sample sequenced in a study of response to subunit inactivated influenza vaccine. A single record per CDR3 protein comes from TCRdb applying MiXCR to the RT-PCR reads. This sample has hundreds of thousands of distinct CDR3 sequences, with approximately 15% found just once. The sample consisted of PBMCs from blood, taken 14 to 15 days before vaccination. All receptors come from a middle-aged man who received an inactivated influenza vaccine.

The rearrangement uses TRBV28 and TRBJ1-2, with D perhaps matching TRBD1 (5 bases). The length of the CDR3 is 14 residues. With 2 bases removed from V and 4 bases from J, the gap between germline ends came to 11 bases. From germline, CDR1 is MDHEN and CDR2 SYDVKM. The CDR3 reads CASSLGGRTYGYTF. In nucleotides, the CDR3 is TGTGCCAGCAGTTTAGGGGGACGGACCTATGGCTACACCTTC.

This clonotype has ten or more counts. The chain links TRBV20-1 to TRBJ2-3; TRBD1 matches 8 bases. V was clipped by 5 bases and J by 0 bases; unmatched bases: 7. The CDR3 consists of 15 residues. The germline gives CDR1 DFQATT, CDR2 SNEGSKA (reference sequence). CDR3 residues: CSADARDRSTDTQYF. The CDR3 DNA reads as TGCAGTGCTGACGCCAGGGACAGGAGCACAGATACGCAGTATTTT.

The chain combines TRBV21-1 with TRBJ2-7; the D call in the table, TRBD1, was not verified against the DNA. TRBV21-1 is labeled a pseudogene. CDR3 size: 17 residues. CDR3: CASSKAIEAGNPCEQYF. The CDR3 DNA sequence: TGTGCCAGCAGCAAAGCAATTGAGGCAGGGAATCCATGCGAGCAGTACTTC.

The chain combines TRBV5-1 with TRBJ1-4; the D is unclear. From germline, CDR1 is SGHRS and CDR2 YFSETQ. V lost 0 bases, J lost 8 bases, and 11 bases lay in between. The length of the CDR3 is 14 residues. CDR3 sequence reads: CASSLDTMEEKLFF. CDR3 nucleotides: TGCGCCAGCAGCTTGGATACCATGGAGGAAAAACTGTTTTTT. Supplemented by reference TRBV5-1 and TRBJ1-4, the full variable domain reads KAGVTQTPRYLIKTRGQQVTLSCSPISGHRSVSWYQQTPGQGLQFLFEYFSETQRNKGNFPGRFSGRQFSNSRSEMNVSTLELGDSALYLCASSLDTMEEKLFFGSGTQLSVL.

The table lists this clonotype with a few counts. This chain joins TRBV7-2 and TRBJ1-6; 7 positions match TRBD1. J was trimmed by 11 bases and V by 5 bases; bases with no gene match: 6. This CDR3 is 13 amino acids long. Germline V gene lookup returns CDR1 SGHTA and CDR2 FQGNSA. The CDR3 bases are TGTGCCAGCAGCCCCCAACAGGGGACACCCCTCCACTTT. This translates into CASSPQQGTPLHF.

The J gene is TRBJ2-2, the V gene TRBV15; no definite D call. Trimming stripped 0 bases from V and 2 bases from J, with 10 bases between. CDR1 is LNHNV, CDR2 YYDKDF, per germline (reference sequence). The CDR3 loop spans 16 amino acids. CDR3 coding DNA: TGTGCCACCAGCAGAGATCTGGGCAGAAACACCGGGGAGCTGTTTTTT. Translated, it gives CATSRDLGRNTGELFF. The full variable domain, with the rest looked up from reference TRBV15 and TRBJ2-2, is DAMVIQNPRYQVTQFGKPVTLSCSQTLNHNVMYWYQQKSSQAPKLLFHYYDKDFNNEADTPDNFQSRRPNTSFCFLDIRSPGLGDTAMYLCATSRDLGRNTGELFFGEGSRLTVL.

The chain employs TRBV3-1 and TRBJ1-1; D gene uncertain. The V and J ends lost 8 bases and 0 bases respectively, with 28 bases between them. The CDR3 covers 19 residues. Germline V gene lookup returns CDR1 LGHDT and CDR2 YNNKEL (reference sequence). The CDR3 sequence: CASCLGSGPSGKMNTEAFF. Written as DNA, the CDR3 is TGTGCCAGCTGTTTAGGCAGCGGCCCTTCGGGTAAAATGAACACTGAAGCTTTCTTT.

This rearrangement joins TRBV27 to TRBJ2-1; D remains unclear. This CDR3 region has 15 residues. V was trimmed by 6 bases and J by 0 bases, leaving 12 bases between them. The V gene's germline CDR1 is MNHEY and CDR2 SMNVEV (reference sequence). CDR3 amino acids: CASSVPPPSYNEQFF. CDR3 coding DNA: TGTGCCAGCAGCGTACCCCCCCCCTCCTACAATGAGCAGTTCTTC.

This clonotype was seen a handful of times. CDR3 nucleotide sequence: TGTGCCAGCCTGGCTATTCTGGGTGAGCAGTTCTTC. Translating gives CASLAILGEQFF. The chain recombines TRBV12-3 or TRBV12-4 with TRBJ2-1, with D uncertain. The V and J ends lost 8 bases and 9 bases respectively, with 14 bases between them. CDR3 length: 12 residues.

This clonotype was detected a few times. The gene calls are TRBV4-3 and TRBJ2-7, with D perhaps assigned TRBD1 or TRBD2 (6 bases each). Per germline, CDR1 LGHNA and CDR2 YSLEER. Trimming shortened V by 3 bases and J by 6 bases, and 12 bases separated the two germline ends. There are 13 residues in the CDR3. The CDR3 bases are TGCGCCAGCAGCCATTCACGGGGGCGCGAGCAGTACTTC. It translates to CASSHSRGREQYF.

The genes are TRBV6-5 and TRBJ2-1; 9 positions agree with TRBD2. The CDR3 runs 17 residues. V lost 3 bases, J lost 5 bases, and 11 bases stayed unmatched. The germline CDR1 and CDR2 sequences are MNHEY and SVGAGI. The CDR3 spells CASSYGSGGFFHNEQFF. CDR3 sequence (DNA): TGTGCCAGCAGTTATGGTAGCGGGGGTTTTTTTCACAATGAGCAGTTCTTC.

The V gene is TRBV6-9, the J gene TRBJ1-6, with unresolved D. V lost 2 bases to trimming and J lost 7 bases, with 9 bases between them. This CDR3 region has 14 residues. CDR1 is MNHGY and CDR2 is SVAAGI in the germline V gene. The CDR3 nucleotides are TGTGCCAGCAGTTATATGGGCCCGAATTCACCCCTCCACTTT. It translates to CASSYMGPNSPLHF.

This clonotype was observed at least ten times. The chain recombines TRBV9 with TRBJ2-1; 8 nucleotides line up with TRBD2. V gave up 2 bases and J gave up 4 bases; unmatched junction bases: 2. This CDR3 comprises 14 residues. CDR1 SGDLS and CDR2 YYNGEE come from the germline V gene. The CDR3 spells CASSVGGRYNEQFF. CDR3 coding DNA: TGTGCCAGCAGCGTGGGCGGGAGGTACAATGAGCAGTTCTTC. Full variable domain (rest looked up from reference TRBV9 and TRBJ2-1): DSGVTQTPKHLITATGQRVTLRCSPRSGDLSVYWYQQSLDQGLQFLIQYYNGEERAKGNILERFSAQQFPDLHSELNLSSLELGDSALYFCASSVGGRYNEQFFGPGTRLTVL.

This clonotype showed up just a few times. This chain joins TRBV5-1 and TRBJ2-1; the match to TRBD1 covers 7 bases. Germline CDR1 reads SGHRS; CDR2 reads YFSETQ. The CDR3 spans 15 residues. The ends lost 5 bases at V and 4 bases at J; junction bases unmatched: 9. CDR3: CASSSGTVTYNEQFF. The CDR3 DNA follows: TGCGCCAGCAGTTCCGGGACAGTGACATACAATGAGCAGTTCTTC.

This clonotype was found a few times. The chain is built from TRBV13 and TRBJ2-1, with TRBD1 matching over 8 bases. The length of the CDR3 is 16 residues. CDR1 and CDR2 from the germline V gene are PRHDT and FYEKMQ (reference sequence). Losses at the gene ends were 0 bases for V and 10 bases for J; bases not matched to a gene: 11. CDR3 coding DNA: TGTGCCAGCAGCTTAGGCCTAGGACAGGGAGAGGGGGAGCAGTTCTTC. It codes for CASSLGLGQGEGEQFF. Filled out from reference TRBV13 and TRBJ2-1, the complete variable domain reads AAGVIQSPRHLIKEKRETATLKCYPIPRHDTVYWYQQGPGQDPQFLISFYEKMQSDKGSIPDRFSAQQFSDYHSELNMSSLELGDSALYFCASSLGLGQGEGEQFFGPGTRLTVL.

This clonotype appeared a few times. The J gene is TRBJ2-1, the V gene TRBV20-1; unclear D gene. V dropped 1 base and J dropped 12 bases, with 19 bases sitting between them. The CDR3 covers 14 residues. CDR1 is DFQATT, CDR2 SNEGSKA, per germline (reference sequence). The CDR3 here is CSARAGSGVYVQFF. CDR3 DNA sequence: TGCAGTGCTAGAGCCGGGTCCGGTGTATATGTGCAGTTCTTC.

The CDR3 DNA reads TGCAGCGCCATAGTCGTGGACACGAGCACAGATACGCAGTATTTT. This sequence encodes CSAIVVDTSTDTQYF. The J gene is TRBJ2-3, the V gene TRBV29-1; D is possibly TRBD1 (5 bases). V dropped 7 bases and J dropped 0 bases, with 17 bases sitting between them. Looked up from germline, CDR1 is SQVTM and CDR2 is ANQGSEA. The CDR3 is 15 amino acids.

This clonotype has a handful of counts. The chain is built from TRBV7-9 and TRBJ1-2; D uncertain. V lost 4 bases and J 7 bases, leaving 16 bases between the germline ends. This CDR3 comprises 14 residues. CDR1 SEHNR and CDR2 FQNEAQ come from the germline V gene (reference sequence). CDR3 protein: CASSSTGIVGGYTF. CDR3 nucleotides: TGTGCCAGCAGCTCCACGGGGATAGTCGGTGGCTACACCTTC.

In this sample, this clonotype turned up many times. This sequence joins TRBV7-3 and TRBJ2-3, with 9 bases that match TRBD2. V trimming: 1 base; J trimming: 2 bases; junction bases outside the gene matches: 13. CDR3 length: 19 residues. The V gene's germline CDR1 is SGHTA and CDR2 FQGTGA. The CDR3 DNA sequence: TGTGCCAGCAGCTTAAGGGCCAGGGTAGCGGGAGCCGTCACAGATACGCAGTATTTT. Protein: CASSLRARVAGAVTDTQYF.

This chain links TRBV6-2 or TRBV6-3 with TRBJ2-5, with 7 positions matching TRBD1. CDR1 and CDR2 (germline): MNHEY, SVGEGT. CDR3 length: 15 amino acids. V lost 6 bases and J lost 0; bases outside the gene matches: 7. The CDR3 spells CASRNRGGYQETQYF. The CDR3 nucleotides are TGTGCCAGCAGAAACAGGGGTGGGTACCAAGAGACCCAGTACTTC.